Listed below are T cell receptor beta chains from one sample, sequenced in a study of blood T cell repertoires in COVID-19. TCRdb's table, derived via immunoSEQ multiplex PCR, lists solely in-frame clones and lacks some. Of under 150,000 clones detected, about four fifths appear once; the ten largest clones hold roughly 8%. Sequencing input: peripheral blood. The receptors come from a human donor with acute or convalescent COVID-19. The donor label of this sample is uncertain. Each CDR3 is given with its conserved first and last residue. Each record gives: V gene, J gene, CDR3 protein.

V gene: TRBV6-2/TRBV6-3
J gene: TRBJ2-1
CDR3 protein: CASSYGQWTLNEQFF

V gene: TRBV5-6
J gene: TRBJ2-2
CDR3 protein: CASSIYDRDTGELFF

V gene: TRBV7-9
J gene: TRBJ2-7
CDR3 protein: CASSPGLYEQYF

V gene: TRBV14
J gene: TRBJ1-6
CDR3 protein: CASSLLGGGPYSPLHF

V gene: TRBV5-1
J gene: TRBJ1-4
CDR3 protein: CASSLDTTNEKLFF

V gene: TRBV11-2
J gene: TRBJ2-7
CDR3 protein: CASSSVQGQNEQYF

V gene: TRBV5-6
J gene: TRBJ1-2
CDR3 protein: CASSLIVGSFNYGYTF

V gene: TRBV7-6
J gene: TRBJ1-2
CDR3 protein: CASSSGAGGDGYTF

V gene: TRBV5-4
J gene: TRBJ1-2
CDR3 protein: CASSRAGGAGYGYTF

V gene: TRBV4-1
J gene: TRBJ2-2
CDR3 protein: CASSQVYGAQGELFF

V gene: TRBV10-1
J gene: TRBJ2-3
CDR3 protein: CASSLGTGADTQYF

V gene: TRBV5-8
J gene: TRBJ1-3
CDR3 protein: CASSLAGTRNTIYF

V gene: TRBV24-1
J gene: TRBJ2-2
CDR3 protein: CATSDWGTPNTGELFF

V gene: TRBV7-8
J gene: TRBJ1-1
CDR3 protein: CASSAGTLNTEAFF

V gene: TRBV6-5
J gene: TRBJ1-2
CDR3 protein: CASSYSVGEDGYTF

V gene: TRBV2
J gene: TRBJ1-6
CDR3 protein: CASSASAGQNNSPLHF

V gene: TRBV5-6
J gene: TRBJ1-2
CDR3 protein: CASTPGQGAFGYTF

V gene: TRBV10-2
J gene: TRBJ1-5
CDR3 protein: CASSVKVGSNQPQHF

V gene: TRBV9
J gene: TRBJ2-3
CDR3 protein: CASSARLAGSTDTQYF

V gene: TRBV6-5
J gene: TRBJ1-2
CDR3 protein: CASSTDSNYGYTF

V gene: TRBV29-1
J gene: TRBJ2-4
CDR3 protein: CSVERRNIQYF

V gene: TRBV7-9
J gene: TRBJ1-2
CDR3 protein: CASSLGTGANYGYTF

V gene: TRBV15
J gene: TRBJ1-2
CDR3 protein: CATSRGGGGYGYTF

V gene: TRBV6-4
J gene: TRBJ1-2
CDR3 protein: CASRGELGRGGYTF

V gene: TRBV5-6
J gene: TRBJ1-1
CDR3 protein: CASSLGLGRTEAFF

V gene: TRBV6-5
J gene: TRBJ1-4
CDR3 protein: CASSPGTTNEKLFF

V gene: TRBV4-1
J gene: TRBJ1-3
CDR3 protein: CASSQLWTGSLIHSGNTIYF

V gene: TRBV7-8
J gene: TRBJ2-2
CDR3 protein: CASRLSAGGRYTGELFF

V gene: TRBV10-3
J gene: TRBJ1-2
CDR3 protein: CAIRPGVAFYGYTF

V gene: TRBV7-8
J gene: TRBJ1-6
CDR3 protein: CASSLDPPGHRNSPLHF

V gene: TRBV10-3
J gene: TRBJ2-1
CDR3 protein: CAIGFTGKNNEQFF

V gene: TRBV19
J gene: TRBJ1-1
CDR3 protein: CASTSQGTNTEAFF

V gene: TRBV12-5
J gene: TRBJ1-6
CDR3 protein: CASGLTQGLGSSYNSPLHF

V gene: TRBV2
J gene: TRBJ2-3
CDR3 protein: CASSRAGTGGADTQYF

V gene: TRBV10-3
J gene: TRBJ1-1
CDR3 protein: CAISPYRGNTEAFF

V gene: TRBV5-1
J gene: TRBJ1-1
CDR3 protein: CASSLQGGDTEAFF

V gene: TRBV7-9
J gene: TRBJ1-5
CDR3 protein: CASSPSQGVGNQPQHF

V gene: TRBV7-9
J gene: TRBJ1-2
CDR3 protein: CASSTRDREDGYTF

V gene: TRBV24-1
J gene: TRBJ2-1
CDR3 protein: CATSDFSLGRDEQFF

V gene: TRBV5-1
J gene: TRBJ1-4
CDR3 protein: CASSWDFGEEKLFF

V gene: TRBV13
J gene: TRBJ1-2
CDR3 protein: CASSSIRDRGLPTF

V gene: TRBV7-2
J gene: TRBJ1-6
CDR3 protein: CASSVSSPLHF

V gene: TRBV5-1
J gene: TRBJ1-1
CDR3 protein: CASSYDLGRTEAFF

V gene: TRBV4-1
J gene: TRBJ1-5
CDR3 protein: CASSQDLTFNQPQHF

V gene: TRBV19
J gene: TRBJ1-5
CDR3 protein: CASSTRQGQQPQHF

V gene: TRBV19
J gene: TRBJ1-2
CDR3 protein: CASSISRTGGKDSYGYTF

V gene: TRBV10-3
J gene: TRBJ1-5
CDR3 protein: CAIGDRPSNQPQHF

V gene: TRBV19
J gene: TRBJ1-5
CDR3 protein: CASSIVGQLNQPQHF

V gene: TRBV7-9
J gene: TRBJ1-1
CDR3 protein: CASSLTWTSNTEAFF

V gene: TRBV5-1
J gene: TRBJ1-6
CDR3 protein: CASSGTQAGSPLHF

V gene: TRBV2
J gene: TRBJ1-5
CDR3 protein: CASTGGGGQPQHF

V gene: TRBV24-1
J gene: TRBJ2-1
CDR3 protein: CATSDHRTEFNEQFF

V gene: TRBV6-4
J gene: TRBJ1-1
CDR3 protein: CASTDQRTEAFF

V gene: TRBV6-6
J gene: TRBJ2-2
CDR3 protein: CASSRDRGDTGELFF

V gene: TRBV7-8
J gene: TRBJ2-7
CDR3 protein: CASSLGLAGASYEQYF

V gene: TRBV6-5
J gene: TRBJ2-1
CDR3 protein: CASMGANEQFF